This T cell receptor beta chain appears in the sequencing data of a study of T cell changes during pregnancy in multiple sclerosis. Using immunoSEQ multiplex PCR, the repertoire was profiled, and TCRdb retains in-frame clones only, with some absent. Here the sample spans 60,000 to 70,000 clones, 91% being singletons. The junction had 7 bases not matched to a gene; V was cut back by 3 bases and J by 0 bases. This CDR3 is built from 17 residues. The germline gives CDR1 LGHNT, CDR2 FRNRAP. This clone was detected only once. This receptor was identified in a female donor in good health, enrolled as a control in a pregnancy study. The chain links TRBV12-5 to TRBJ2-1; 8 positions agree with TRBD1. The input for sequencing was peripheral blood, taken in the third trimester of pregnancy. The CDR3 coding sequence is TGTGCTAGTGGTTTCCCCGGACAGGGCGGCTCCTACAATGAGCAGTTCTTC. Translated: CASGFPGQGGSYNEQFF.